Listed below are T cell receptor beta chains from one sample, sequenced in a study of blood T cell repertoires in COVID-19. Libraries were prepared by immunoSEQ multiplex PCR; TCRdb keeps only in-frame clonotypes and omits some of them. This table has about 210,000 clones, around 84% appearing once. Sequenced sample: peripheral blood. The source of these receptors is a man aged 40-55 years who had recovered from COVID-19. Each CDR3 is given with its conserved first and last residue. D genes are given only for firm matches.

d_call | v_call | cdr3_aa
TRBD1 | TRBV19 | CASSPDRGHEDTQYF
NA | TRBV3-1/TRBV3-2 | CARESGAGDTEAFF
NA | TRBV18 | CASSPSNSLSYEQYF
NA | TRBV3-1/TRBV3-2 | CASTRASADFEQFF
TRBD2 | TRBV12-5 | CASQTSGQETQYF
TRBD1 | TRBV27 | CASSWRDRVGEQYF
NA | TRBV29-1 | CSGAIGEKLFF
TRBD2 | TRBV6-1 | CASSELAGGRDGETQYF
NA | TRBV20-1 | CSARRDEQFF
TRBD1 | TRBV30 | CAWSPGTGISYEQYF